The clone carrying this TCR beta chain appeared a single time. Its antigen is as yet unknown. The V end lost 6 bases, the J end lost 3 bases, and 27 bases lay between the germline ends. CDR1 and CDR2 (germline): SGHRS, YFSETQ. This CDR3 spans 18 amino acids. This sample stems from a study of T cells after yellow fever vaccination. The study, taken as a whole, reports: Few clonotypes appeared in both CD4 and CD8 compartments.

Each CDR3 protein gets one entry after TCRdb re-called the 5' RACE reads with MiXCR. This table holds 120,000 or so distinct CDR3 sequences, over 12% found once. The chain links TRBV5-1 to TRBJ1-2; possibly TRBD1 for D (5 bases). Sequences were derived from CD8+ T cells sorted from PBMCs, sampled 5 days after the yellow fever booster vaccination. The sequence derives from a man younger than 35 who received the YFV17D yellow fever vaccine. In DNA, the CDR3 is TGCGCCAGCACTTTCCGTCCGTATCCCAGGGTCTTTGACTATGGCTACACCTTC. The encoded protein is CASTFRPYPRVFDYGYTF. Complete variable domain (other parts from reference TRBV5-1 and TRBJ1-2): KAGVTQTPRYLIKTRGQQVTLSCSPISGHRSVSWYQQTPGQGLQFLFEYFSETQRNKGNFPGRFSGRQFSNSRSEMNVSTLELGDSALYLCASTFRPYPRVFDYGYTFGSGTRLTVV.